Included here is one TCR beta chain sequence, with context. Its antigen is still unknown. Germline loops: CDR1 SGHTA, CDR2 FQGNSA. This CDR3 is built from 16 residues. The V segment lost 5 bases and the J segment 4 bases; nucleotides outside the gene matches: 13. The method was immunoSEQ multiplex PCR; TCRdb's version includes in-frame clones alone and lacks a portion of them. The sample yields 30,000 to 45,000 clones, 65% to 90% seen once. These data come from a study of T cells in localized non-small cell lung cancer. Overall study findings and caveats: A single tumor region was sequenced, leaving heterogeneity possible. In adjacent lung, a median approximately 60 of the top 100 tumor clones were found.

The source was peripheral blood mononuclear cells, collected before any cancer treatment. The genes are TRBV7-2 and TRBJ2-7; 8 nucleotides agree with TRBD1. The clonotype originates from a male donor at least 60 years old with stage II lung adenocarcinoma. DNA for the CDR3: TGTGCCAGCAGCATCCCAGGGGGCGCGAATCGGTACGAGCAGTACTTC. As protein: CASSIPGGANRYEQYF.